Listed here are 28 T cell receptor beta chains from one sample, sequenced in a study of cytomegalovirus exposure and HLA in healthy donors. PCR employed 60 Vbeta and 13 Jbeta primers. Clones were sequenced by immunoSEQ multiplex PCR, and TCRdb holds only the in-frame ones, with some missing. The profile shows about 160,000 clones, about 83% of them singletons. Source material: PBMCs. The receptors originated from a woman in her twenties or thirties in good health and CMV-seronegative.

The rearrangement links TRBV6-5 to TRBJ1-2; weak D call: TRBD1 (6 bases). The CDR3 covers 15 residues. The germline V and J ends were trimmed by 6 bases and 3 bases, with 17 bases remaining between them. Germline V gene sequence: CDR1 MNHEY, CDR2 SVGAGI. The CDR3 protein is CASRAGSGVYYGYTF. The CDR3 DNA sequence: TGTGCCAGCAGAGCCGGGTCAGGGGTTTACTATGGCTACACCTTC.

This chain connects TRBV5-3 to TRBJ2-3; 9 bases map to TRBD2. TRBV5-3 is known as an ORF, though its function is uncertain. With V trimmed by 4 bases and J by 2 bases, 11 bases remained unmatched. This CDR3 contains 17 residues. The CDR3 protein is CARSHPVRGGLTDTQYF. The DNA of the CDR3 is TGTGCCAGAAGCCATCCGGTGCGGGGGGGACTCACAGATACGCAGTATTTT.

V usage is TRBV6-6 and J usage is TRBJ1-5, with D maybe TRBD1 (5 bases). Germline V CDR1 and CDR2: MNHNY, SVGAGI (reference sequence). CDR3 length: 14 amino acids. V was cut by 8 bases and J by 0 bases, with 11 bases left in between. This CDR3 is CASGEGNSNQPQHF. The DNA of the CDR3 is TGTGCCAGCGGGGAGGGGAATAGCAATCAGCCCCAGCATTTT.

The J gene is TRBJ1-2, the V gene TRBV5-8, with unresolved D. Germline CDR1 is SGHTS and CDR2 is YDEGEE. The length of the CDR3 is 12 residues. V shed 4 bases and J shed 8 bases, with 12 bases lying between them. The CDR3 coding sequence is TGTGCCAGCAGCGTCGGACTGTCCGGCTACACCTTC. This sequence encodes CASSVGLSGYTF.

The chain uses TRBV9 and TRBJ2-3; the match to TRBD2 covers 12 bases. Germline CDR1 SGDLS, CDR2 YYNGEE. This CDR3 has 18 residues. Unmatched junction bases numbered 7, after V lost 0 bases and J lost 2 bases. The CDR3 DNA sequence: TGTGCCAGCAGCGTAGCTAGGACTAGCGGGGCCACCACAGATACGCAGTATTTT. As protein: CASSVARTSGATTDTQYF.

The rearrangement links TRBV9 to TRBJ2-3; 7 bases map to TRBD2. This CDR3 region has 15 residues. Germline V gene sequence: CDR1 SGDLS, CDR2 YYNGEE. Losses at the gene ends were 4 bases for V and 3 bases for J; bases not matched to a gene: 8. CDR3 region: CASSNPGGGTDTQYF. The CDR3 region has the DNA TGTGCCAGCAGCAACCCGGGGGGTGGGACAGATACGCAGTATTTT.

With regard to this clone: Additional DNA sequences in this sample encode the identical CDR3. The V call is TRBV6-1, the J call TRBJ1-2; D is possibly TRBD1 (6 bases). This CDR3 is 12 amino acids long. Germline CDR1 and CDR2: MNHNS and SASEGT. Trimming took 6 bases from V and 8 from J, leaving 13 bases between them. Written as DNA, the CDR3 is TGTGCCAGCAGGGAAACAGGGCGCGGCTACACCTTC. This codes for CASRETGRGYTF.

The CDR3 sequence: CASSFLWGGVDNEQFF. The DNA for the CDR3 is TGTGCCAGCAGCTTCCTATGGGGGGGGGTTGACAATGAGCAGTTCTTC. This chain uses TRBV5-8 with TRBJ2-1, with 7 positions matching TRBD2. J gave up 5 bases and V 2 bases, and 10 bases lay outside the gene matches. Germline V lookup: CDR1 SGHTS, CDR2 YDEGEE. This CDR3 comprises 16 residues.

The chain carries TRBV27 and TRBJ1-2, with 7 bases fitting TRBD1. The germline V gene encodes CDR1 MNHEY and CDR2 SMNVEV (reference sequence). There are 15 residues in the CDR3. V lost 2 bases, J lost 7 bases, and 10 bases stayed unmatched. DNA for the CDR3: TGTGCCAGCAGTTTAGGAGACGGGACAGTGGCTGGCTACACCTTC. This translates into CASSLGDGTVAGYTF.

This chain connects TRBV7-3 to TRBJ2-1, with D perhaps TRBD1 (5 bases). Per germline, CDR1 SGHTA and CDR2 FQGTGA. The ends were cut back, 7 bases at V and 5 bases at J, with 21 bases in the middle. The CDR3 contains 16 residues. The CDR3 bases are TGTGCCAGCACCCCAGGGTCCCGGACGACCAACAATGAGCAGTTCTTC. Protein: CASTPGSRTTNNEQFF. Full variable domain (rest looked up from reference TRBV7-3 and TRBJ2-1): GAGVSQTPSNKVTEKGKYVELRCDPISGHTALYWYRQSLGQGPEFLIYFQGTGAADDSGLPNDRFFAVRPEGSVSTLKIQRTERGDSAVYLCASTPGSRTTNNEQFFGPGTRLTVL.

The genes are TRBV5-1 and TRBJ2-7, with 12 bases aligning to TRBD2. CDR3 length equals 15 residues. Unmatched junction bases numbered 4, after V lost 3 bases and J lost 3 bases. The V gene's germline CDR1 is SGHRS and CDR2 YFSETQ. For the CDR3, the DNA is TGCGCCAGCAGCTCTGGACTAGCGGGGCACTACGAGCAGTACTTC. Its protein product is CASSSGLAGHYEQYF.

The rearrangement joins TRBV9 to TRBJ2-3, with a weak D call TRBD1 (5 bases). CDR1 and CDR2 (germline): SGDLS, YYNGEE. CDR3 length equals 15 residues. V lost 3 bases and J 4 bases, leaving 15 bases between the germline ends. CDR3 region: CASSGRAFLADTQYF. In nucleotides, the CDR3 is TGTGCCAGCAGCGGCAGGGCGTTTTTAGCAGATACGCAGTATTTT.

In this sample, this clone turned up once. The chain has TRBV7-3 and TRBJ2-3; 8 bases agree with TRBD2. V lost 6 bases and J lost 0; bases outside the gene matches: 5. Germline assignment: CDR1 SGHTA and CDR2 FQGTGA. This CDR3 comprises 15 residues. This chain's CDR3 is CASSFSGVSTDTQYF. As DNA, the CDR3 is TGTGCCAGCAGTTTTAGCGGGGTTAGCACAGATACGCAGTATTTT.

The CDR3, as DNA: TGTGCCAGCAGCTTCGGGGGTCGCTCTGAAGCTTTCTTT. Encoded protein: CASSFGGRSEAFF. The genes are TRBV7-9 and TRBJ1-1, with D possibly TRBD1 on 5 matching bases. Between the trimmed V and J ends, which lost 3 bases and 6 bases, there was a span of 11 bases. CDR1 is SEHNR and CDR2 is FQNEAQ in the germline V gene (reference sequence). CDR3 length: 13 amino acids. The whole variable domain, filled in from reference TRBV7-9 and TRBJ1-1, reads DTGVSQNPRHKITKRGQNVTFRCDPISEHNRLYWYRQTLGQGPEFLTYFQNEAQLEKSRLLSDRFSAERPKGSFSTLEIQRTEQGDSAMYLCASSFGGRSEAFFGQGTRLTVV.

The chain couples TRBV5-6 to TRBJ2-5; tentative D call: TRBD2 (5 bases). The germline V gene has CDR1 SGHDT and CDR2 YYEEEE. There are 15 residues in the CDR3. V dropped 2 bases and J dropped 2 bases, with 13 bases sitting between them. CDR3 in DNA: TGTGCCAGCAGCTTCAGGACTCCGGAACAAGAGACCCAGTACTTC. It yields the protein CASSFRTPEQETQYF.

The chain combines TRBV7-2 with TRBJ2-5, with 10 bases that match TRBD1. The CDR3 loop spans 15 amino acids. The V and J ends lost 5 bases and 5 bases, in that order; junction bases with no gene match: 8. Germline assignment: CDR1 SGHTA and CDR2 FQGNSA. CDR3 DNA: TGTGCCAGCAGCCCACGACAGGGGGCTAGGGAGACCCAGTACTTC. Protein: CASSPRQGARETQYF.

CDR3 coding DNA: TGTGCCAGCAGCTTAGTTGTGGGGGGAGGTCTAATTCAAGAGACCCAGTACTTC. It codes for CASSLVVGGGLIQETQYF. The genes are TRBV7-2 and TRBJ2-5; a weak D match, TRBD2 (6 bases). The CDR3 totals 18 residues. Trimming removed 1 base from V and 2 bases from J, with 20 bases in between. Germline CDR1 is SGHTA and CDR2 is FQGNSA.

The rearrangement links TRBV18 to TRBJ2-5; 8 bases are a match to TRBD1. The CDR3 sequence is 16 residues long. With 3 bases clipped from V and 4 bases from J, the junction kept 10 bases outside the gene matches. Germline CDR1 KGHSH, CDR2 LQKENI. CDR3 loop: CASSPGTGWAGETQYF. In DNA, the CDR3 is TGTGCCAGCTCACCTGGGACAGGTTGGGCGGGAGAGACCCAGTACTTC.

The CDR3 nucleotides read TGTGCCAGCAGCTTGATGAGGGGGGGCTCCTACGAGCAGTACTTC. This encodes CASSLMRGGSYEQYF. The V gene is TRBV5-6, the J gene TRBJ2-5, with a possible D match to TRBD2 (7 bases). The J call is uncertain, as TRBJ2-7 better fits the DNA end. The germline V gene encodes CDR1 SGHDT and CDR2 YYEEEE. This CDR3 has 15 residues.

V usage is TRBV5-1 and J usage is TRBJ2-2, with 8 nucleotides matching TRBD2. Germline V lookup: CDR1 SGHRS, CDR2 YFSETQ. J gave up 5 bases and V 3 bases, and 6 bases lay outside the gene matches. The CDR3 has 15 residues. CDR3 region: CASSSLAGGTGELFF. The CDR3 coding sequence is TGCGCCAGCAGCTCCCTGGCGGGGGGTACCGGGGAGCTGTTTTTT.

The chain couples TRBV7-9 to TRBJ2-7; possible D gene TRBD2, 5 bases. Trimming removed 4 bases from V and 3 bases from J, with 7 bases in between. This CDR3 spans 12 amino acids. CDR1 is SEHNR, CDR2 FQNEAQ, per germline (reference sequence). In DNA, the CDR3 is TGTGCCAGCAGCTCGGGGATCTACGAGCAGTACTTC. Its protein is CASSSGIYEQYF.

The chain is built from TRBV11-2 and TRBJ1-4; D gene uncertain. The CDR3 has 12 residues. V was shortened by 3 bases and J by 7 bases, with 6 bases between the two germline ends. The V gene's germline CDR1 is SGHAT and CDR2 FQNNGV. For the CDR3, the DNA is TGTGCCAGCAGCTTTACGGGTGAAAAACTGTTTTTT. As protein: CASSFTGEKLFF.

CDR3 amino acids: CAWSGLANTDTQYF. In nucleotides, the CDR3 is TGTGCCTGGAGTGGGCTAGCGAATACAGATACGCAGTATTTT. The chain recombines TRBV30 with TRBJ2-3, with a possible D match to TRBD2 (6 bases). The CDR3 loop spans 14 amino acids. Trimming left V 1 base short and J 3 bases short, with 11 bases between. Germline V lookup: CDR1 GTSNPN, CDR2 SVGIG (reference sequence).

J is TRBJ2-5 and V is TRBV4-1; 10 positions match TRBD2. Germline V CDR1 and CDR2: MGHRA, YSYEKL. The junction had 6 bases not matched to a gene; V was cut back by 4 bases and J by 1 base. This CDR3 contains 16 residues. For the CDR3, the DNA is TGCGCCAGCAGCCCCGGCCGGACTAGCGGCCAAGAGACCCAGTACTTC. Translating it yields CASSPGRTSGQETQYF.

This clone was recorded only once. This sequence joins TRBV27 and TRBJ1-2; TRBD1 aligns across 8 bases. Germline CDR1 MNHEY, CDR2 SMNVEV (reference sequence). The CDR3 contains 17 residues. Trimming cost V 2 bases and J 0 bases; bases outside gene matches: 8. CDR3 bases: TGTGCCAGCAGTTTACGGCAGGGGGCTATTTCTAACTATGGCTACACCTTC. Protein sequence: CASSLRQGAISNYGYTF.

The chain joins TRBV5-1 to TRBJ1-1; 7 bases match TRBD1. With 4 bases clipped from V and 11 bases from J, the junction kept 17 bases outside the gene matches. The CDR3 contains 15 residues. Germline assignment: CDR1 SGHRS and CDR2 YFSETQ. The chain's CDR3 is CASSESGGGRGDAFF. CDR3 nucleotide sequence: TGCGCCAGCAGCGAGTCAGGGGGAGGTAGGGGGGACGCTTTCTTT.

The CDR3 DNA reads as TGTGCCAGCAGTGAAGCGCTTACGGTTCGCCCTTACGAAAAACTGTTTTTT. It codes for CASSEALTVRPYEKLFF. This chain links TRBV2 with TRBJ1-4; D gene uncertain. Germline-derived CDR1 and CDR2 are SNHLY and FYNNEI. This CDR3 comprises 17 residues. Trimming left V 0 bases short and J 8 bases short, with 19 bases between.

This chain joins TRBV28 and TRBJ2-7, with 11 positions matching TRBD1. V lost 6 bases to trimming and J lost 3 bases; unmatched junction nucleotides: 7. Per germline, CDR1 MDHEN and CDR2 SYDVKM. This CDR3 comprises 15 residues. CDR3 sequence: CASSPTGTGGYEQYF. For the CDR3, the DNA is TGTGCCAGCAGCCCGACCGGGACAGGGGGCTACGAGCAGTACTTC.